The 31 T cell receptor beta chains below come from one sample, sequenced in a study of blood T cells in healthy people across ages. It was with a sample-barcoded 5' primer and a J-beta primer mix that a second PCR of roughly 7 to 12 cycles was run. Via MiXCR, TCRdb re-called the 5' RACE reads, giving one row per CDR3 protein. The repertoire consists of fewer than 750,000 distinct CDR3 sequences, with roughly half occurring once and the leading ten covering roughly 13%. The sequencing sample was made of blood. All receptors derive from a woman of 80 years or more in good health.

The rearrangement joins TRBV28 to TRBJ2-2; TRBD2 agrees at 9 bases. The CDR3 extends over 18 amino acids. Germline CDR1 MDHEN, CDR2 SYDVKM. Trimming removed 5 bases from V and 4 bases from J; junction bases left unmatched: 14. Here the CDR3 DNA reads TGTGCCAGCAGTACCCCTGGGCGGGGGGGCCGTATCACCGGGGAGCTGTTTTTT. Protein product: CASSTPGRGGRITGELFF. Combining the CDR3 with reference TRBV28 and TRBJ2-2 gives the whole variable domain DVKVTQSSRYLVKRTGEKVFLECVQDMDHENMFWYRQDPGLGLRLIYFSYDVKMKEKGDIPEGYSVSREKKERFSLILESASTNQTSMYLCASSTPGRGGRITGELFFGEGSRLTVL.

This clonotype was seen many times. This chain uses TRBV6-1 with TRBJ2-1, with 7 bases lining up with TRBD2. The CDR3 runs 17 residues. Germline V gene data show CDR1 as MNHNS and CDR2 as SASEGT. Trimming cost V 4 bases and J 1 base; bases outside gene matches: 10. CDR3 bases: TGTGCCAGCAGTGGCCTTGGGCGGGAGAGTTCCTACAATGAGCAGTTCTTC. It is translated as CASSGLGRESSYNEQFF.

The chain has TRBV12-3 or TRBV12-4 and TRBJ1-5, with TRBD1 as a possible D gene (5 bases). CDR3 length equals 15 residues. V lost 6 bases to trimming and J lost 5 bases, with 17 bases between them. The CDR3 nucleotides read TGTGCCAGCAGCCTGGCGGGGCGCGGAGATCAGCCCCAGCATTTT. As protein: CASSLAGRGDQPQHF.

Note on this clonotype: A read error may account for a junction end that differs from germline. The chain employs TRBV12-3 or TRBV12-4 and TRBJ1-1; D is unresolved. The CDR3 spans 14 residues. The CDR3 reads CASSFMGRNIEAFF. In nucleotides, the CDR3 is TGTGCCAGCAGTTTCATGGGTAGGAACATTGAAGCTTTCTTT.

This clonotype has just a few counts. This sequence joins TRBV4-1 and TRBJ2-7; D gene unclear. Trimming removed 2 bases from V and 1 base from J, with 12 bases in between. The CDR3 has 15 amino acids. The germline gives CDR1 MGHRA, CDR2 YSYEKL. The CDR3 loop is CASSQSPGLSYEQYV. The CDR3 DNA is TGCGCCAGCAGCCAATCTCCGGGTCTTTCCTACGAGCAGTACGTC.

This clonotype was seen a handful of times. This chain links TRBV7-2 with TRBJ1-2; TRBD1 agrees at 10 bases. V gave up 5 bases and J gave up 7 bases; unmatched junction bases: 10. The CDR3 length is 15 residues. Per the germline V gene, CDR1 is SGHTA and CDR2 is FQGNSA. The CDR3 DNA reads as TGTGCCAGCAGCCCCTCGGACAGGGGGAAGGGTGGCTACACCTTC. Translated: CASSPSDRGKGGYTF.

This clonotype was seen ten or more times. The CDR3 DNA reads as TGTGCCAGCAGCTTAAGGGCTAGCGGGTCCTCCTACGAGCAGTACTTC. Its protein product is CASSLRASGSSYEQYF. This chain connects TRBV7-3 to TRBJ2-7; 8 nucleotides agree with TRBD2. Trimming at V came to 1 base and at J to 0 bases, leaving 5 bases not matched to a gene. Germline CDR1 is SGHTA and CDR2 is FQGTGA. CDR3 length: 16 amino acids.

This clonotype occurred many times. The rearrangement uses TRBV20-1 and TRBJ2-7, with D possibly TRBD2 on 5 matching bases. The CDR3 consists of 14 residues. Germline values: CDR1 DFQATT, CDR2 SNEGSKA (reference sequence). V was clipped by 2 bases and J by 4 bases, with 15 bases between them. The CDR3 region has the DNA TGCAGTGCTAGATCCGCTACCGGAGGTTACGAGCAGTACTTC. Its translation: CSARSATGGYEQYF.

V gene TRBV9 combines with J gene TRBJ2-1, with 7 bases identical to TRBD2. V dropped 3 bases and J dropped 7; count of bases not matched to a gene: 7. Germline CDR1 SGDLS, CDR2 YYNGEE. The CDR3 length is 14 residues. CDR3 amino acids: CASSEEGRANEQFF. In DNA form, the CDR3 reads TGTGCCAGCAGCGAAGAAGGGAGGGCAAATGAGCAGTTCTTC. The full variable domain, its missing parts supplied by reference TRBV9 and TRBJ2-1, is DSGVTQTPKHLITATGQRVTLRCSPRSGDLSVYWYQQSLDQGLQFLIQYYNGEERAKGNILERFSAQQFPDLHSELNLSSLELGDSALYFCASSEEGRANEQFFGPGTRLTVL.

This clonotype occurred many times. The CDR3 region is CASSYTTGPRRNQPQHF. The DNA of the CDR3 is TGTGCCAGCAGTTACACGACAGGCCCCAGGAGAAATCAGCCCCAGCATTTT. The rearrangement uses TRBV6-6 and TRBJ1-5; D is possibly TRBD1 (6 bases). The length of the CDR3 is 17 residues. Between the trimmed V and J ends, which lost 2 bases and 4 bases, there was a span of 18 bases. CDR1 MNHNY and CDR2 SVGAGI come from the germline V gene (reference sequence).

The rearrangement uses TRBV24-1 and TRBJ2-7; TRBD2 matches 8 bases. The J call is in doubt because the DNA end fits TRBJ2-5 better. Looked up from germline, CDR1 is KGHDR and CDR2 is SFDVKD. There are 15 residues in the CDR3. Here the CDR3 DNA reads TGTGCCACCAGTGTTCTTAGCGGGAAGCAAGAGACCCAGTACTTC. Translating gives CATSVLSGKQETQYF.

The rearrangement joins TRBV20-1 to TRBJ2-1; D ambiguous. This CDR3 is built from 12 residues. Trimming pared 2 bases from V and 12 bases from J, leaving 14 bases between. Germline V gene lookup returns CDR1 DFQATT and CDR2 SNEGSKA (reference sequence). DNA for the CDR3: TGCAGTGCTAGACCTACACTGAGTGGGCAGTTCTTC. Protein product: CSARPTLSGQFF.

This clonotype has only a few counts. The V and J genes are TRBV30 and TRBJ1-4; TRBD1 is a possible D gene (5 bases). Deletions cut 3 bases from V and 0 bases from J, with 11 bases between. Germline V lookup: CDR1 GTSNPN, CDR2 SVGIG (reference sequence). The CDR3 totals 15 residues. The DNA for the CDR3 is TGTGCCTGGAGATGGGACTGGGCAACTAATGAAAAACTGTTTTTT. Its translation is CAWRWDWATNEKLFF.

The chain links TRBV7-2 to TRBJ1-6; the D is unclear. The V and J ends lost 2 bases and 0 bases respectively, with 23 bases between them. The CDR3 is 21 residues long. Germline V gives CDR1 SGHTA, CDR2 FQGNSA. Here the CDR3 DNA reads TGTGCCAGCAGCTTACGCCGTCTGGCCTCCGAGACGAGCTCCTATAATTCACCCCTCCACTTT. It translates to CASSLRRLASETSSYNSPLHF.

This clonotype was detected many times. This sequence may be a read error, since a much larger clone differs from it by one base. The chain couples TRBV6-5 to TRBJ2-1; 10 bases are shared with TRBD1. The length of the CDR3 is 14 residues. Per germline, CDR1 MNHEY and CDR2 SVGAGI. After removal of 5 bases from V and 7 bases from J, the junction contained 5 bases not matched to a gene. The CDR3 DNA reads TGTGCCAGCAGTGACGCGGGACAGGGGAATGAGCAGTTCTTC. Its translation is CASSDAGQGNEQFF.

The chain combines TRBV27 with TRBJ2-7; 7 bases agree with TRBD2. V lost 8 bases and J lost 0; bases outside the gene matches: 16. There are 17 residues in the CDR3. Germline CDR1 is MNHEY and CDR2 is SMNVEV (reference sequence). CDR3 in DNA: TGTGCCAGCGGTTACTTCTTCGGGGAGGGGATCTCCTACGAGCAGTACTTC. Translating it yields CASGYFFGEGISYEQYF.

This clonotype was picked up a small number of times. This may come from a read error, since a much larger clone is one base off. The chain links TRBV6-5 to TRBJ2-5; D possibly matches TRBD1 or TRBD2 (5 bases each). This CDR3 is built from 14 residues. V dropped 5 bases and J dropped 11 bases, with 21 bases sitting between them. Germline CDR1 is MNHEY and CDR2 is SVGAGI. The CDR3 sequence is CASSDRDGFNEQYF. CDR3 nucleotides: TGTGCCAGCAGTGACCGGGACGGCTTCAATGAGCAGTACTTC.

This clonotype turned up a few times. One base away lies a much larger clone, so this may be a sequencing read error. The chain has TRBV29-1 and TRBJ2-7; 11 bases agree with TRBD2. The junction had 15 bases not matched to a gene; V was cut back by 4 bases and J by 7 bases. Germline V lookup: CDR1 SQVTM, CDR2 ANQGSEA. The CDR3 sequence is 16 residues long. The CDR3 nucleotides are TGCAGCGTTGGAACTAGCGGGGGTACTTCCTACAATGAGCAGTACTTC. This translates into CSVGTSGGTSYNEQYF.

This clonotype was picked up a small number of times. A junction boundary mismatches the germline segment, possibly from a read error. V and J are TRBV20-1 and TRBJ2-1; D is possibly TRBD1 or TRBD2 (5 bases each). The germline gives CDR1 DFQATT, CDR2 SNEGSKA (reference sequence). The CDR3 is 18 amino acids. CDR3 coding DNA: TGCTGTGCTAGAGGGCGGGTACTACCTCGAGGGGTTTACAATGAGCAGTTCTTC. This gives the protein CCARGRVLPRGVYNEQFF.

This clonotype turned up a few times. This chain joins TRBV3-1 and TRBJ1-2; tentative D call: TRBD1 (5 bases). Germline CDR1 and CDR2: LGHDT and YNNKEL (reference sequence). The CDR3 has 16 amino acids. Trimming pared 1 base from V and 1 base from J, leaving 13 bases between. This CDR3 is CASSQGSGQLNYGYTF. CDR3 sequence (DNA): TGTGCCAGCAGCCAAGGCTCAGGGCAACTTAACTATGGCTACACCTTC.

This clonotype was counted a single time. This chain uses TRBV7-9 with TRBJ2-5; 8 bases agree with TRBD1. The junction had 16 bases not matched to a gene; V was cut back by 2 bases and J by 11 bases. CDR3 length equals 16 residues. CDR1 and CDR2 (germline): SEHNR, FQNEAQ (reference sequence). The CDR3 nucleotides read TGTGCCAGCAGCTTACTCGGGCAGGGGGCCTACAATGAGCAGTACTTC. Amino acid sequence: CASSLLGQGAYNEQYF.

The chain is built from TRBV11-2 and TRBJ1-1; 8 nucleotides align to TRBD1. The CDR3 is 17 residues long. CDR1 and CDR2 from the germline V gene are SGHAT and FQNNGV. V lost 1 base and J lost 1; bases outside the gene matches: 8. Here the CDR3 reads CASSLVRQGRANTEAFF. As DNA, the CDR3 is TGTGCCAGCAGCTTAGTCCGACAGGGGCGGGCGAACACTGAAGCTTTCTTT.

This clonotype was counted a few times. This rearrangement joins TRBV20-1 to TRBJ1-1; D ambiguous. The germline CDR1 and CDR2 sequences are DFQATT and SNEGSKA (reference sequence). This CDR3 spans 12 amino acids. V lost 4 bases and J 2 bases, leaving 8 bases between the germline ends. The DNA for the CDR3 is TGCAGTGCTACCAACGGAAACACTGAAGCTTTCTTT. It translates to CSATNGNTEAFF.

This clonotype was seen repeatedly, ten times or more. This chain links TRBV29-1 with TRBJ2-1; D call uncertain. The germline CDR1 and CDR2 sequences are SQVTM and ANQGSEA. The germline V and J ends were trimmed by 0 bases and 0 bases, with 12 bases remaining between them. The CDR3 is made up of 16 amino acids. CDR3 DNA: TGCAGCGTTGAAGATGACGGCAAGCGCTCCTACAATGAGCAGTTCTTC. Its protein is CSVEDDGKRSYNEQFF.

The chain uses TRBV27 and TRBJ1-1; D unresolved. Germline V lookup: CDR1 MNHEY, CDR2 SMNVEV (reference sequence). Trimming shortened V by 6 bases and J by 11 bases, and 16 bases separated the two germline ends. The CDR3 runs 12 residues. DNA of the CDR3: TGTGCCAGCAGCAGGAGGACGGGGTACGCTTTCTTT. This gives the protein CASSRRTGYAFF.

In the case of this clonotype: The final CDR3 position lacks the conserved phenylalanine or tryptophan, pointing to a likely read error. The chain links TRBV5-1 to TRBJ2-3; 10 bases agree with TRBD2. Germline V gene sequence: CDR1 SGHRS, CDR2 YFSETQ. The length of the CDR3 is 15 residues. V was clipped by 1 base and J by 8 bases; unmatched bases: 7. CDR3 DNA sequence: TGCGCCAGCAGCTTGACGACTAGCGGGTCGGGTACGCAGTATCTT. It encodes CASSLTTSGSGTQYL.

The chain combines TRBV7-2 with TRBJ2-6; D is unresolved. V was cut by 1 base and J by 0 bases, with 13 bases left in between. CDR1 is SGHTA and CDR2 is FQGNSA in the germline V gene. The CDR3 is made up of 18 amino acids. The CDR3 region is CASSLGARFYSGANVLTF. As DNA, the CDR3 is TGTGCCAGCAGCTTAGGGGCGCGGTTTTACTCTGGGGCCAACGTCCTGACTTTC.

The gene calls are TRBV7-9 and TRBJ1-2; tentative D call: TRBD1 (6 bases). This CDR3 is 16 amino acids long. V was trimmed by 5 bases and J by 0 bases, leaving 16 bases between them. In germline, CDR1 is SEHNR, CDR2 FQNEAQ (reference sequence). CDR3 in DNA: TGTGCCAGCAGCCCTTCTGACAGGACAGCTAACTATGGCTACACCTTC. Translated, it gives CASSPSDRTANYGYTF.

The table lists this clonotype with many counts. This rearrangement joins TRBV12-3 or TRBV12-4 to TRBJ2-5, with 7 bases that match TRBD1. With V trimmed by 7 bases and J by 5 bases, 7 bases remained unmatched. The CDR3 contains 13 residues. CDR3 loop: CASTWTGSETQYF. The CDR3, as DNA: TGTGCCAGCACCTGGACAGGCTCTGAGACCCAGTACTTC.

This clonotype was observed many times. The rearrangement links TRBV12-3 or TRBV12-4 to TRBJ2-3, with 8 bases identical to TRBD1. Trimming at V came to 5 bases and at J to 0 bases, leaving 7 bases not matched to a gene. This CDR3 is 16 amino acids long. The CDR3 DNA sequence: TGTGCCAGCAGTCACCAAGACAGGGGAAGCACAGATACGCAGTATTTT. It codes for CASSHQDRGSTDTQYF.

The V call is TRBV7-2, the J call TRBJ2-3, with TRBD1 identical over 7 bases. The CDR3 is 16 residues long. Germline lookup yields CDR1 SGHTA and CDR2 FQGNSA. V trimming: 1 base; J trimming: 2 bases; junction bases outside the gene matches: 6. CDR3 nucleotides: TGTGCCAGCAGCTTAGGACAGGGAGTTTACACAGATACGCAGTATTTT. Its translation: CASSLGQGVYTDTQYF.